This T cell receptor (beta chain) was identified in a study of control samples from healthy donors and cancer patients. Data came from immunoSEQ multiplex PCR; TCRdb stores just in-frame clones and leaves some out. Counted here are 95,000 to 100,000 clones, roughly 90% occurring once; the ten biggest clones make up approximately 7.8%. The V end lost 6 bases, the J end lost 7 bases, and 18 bases lay between the germline ends. The CDR3 has 14 amino acids. The germline V gene encodes CDR1 MRHNA and CDR2 SNTAGT. The origin of this receptor is a man aged 30 to 39 in good health. The chain combines TRBV6-4 with TRBJ1-2; D possibly corresponds to TRBD1 (6 bases). Sequencing was performed on blood. CDR3 sequence reads: CASRQQGTGGGYTF. The CDR3 DNA follows: TGTGCCAGCAGACAGCAGGGGACTGGTGGTGGCTACACCTTC.